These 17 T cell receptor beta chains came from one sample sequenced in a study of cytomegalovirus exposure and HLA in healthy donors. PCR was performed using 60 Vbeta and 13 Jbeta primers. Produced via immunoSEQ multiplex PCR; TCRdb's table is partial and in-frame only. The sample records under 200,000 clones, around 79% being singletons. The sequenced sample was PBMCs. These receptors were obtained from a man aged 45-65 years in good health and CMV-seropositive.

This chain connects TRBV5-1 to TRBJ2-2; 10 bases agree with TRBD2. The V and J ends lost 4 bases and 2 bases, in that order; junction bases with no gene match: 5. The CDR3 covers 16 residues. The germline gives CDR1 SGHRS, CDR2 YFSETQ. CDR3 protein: CASSLWTSGNTGELFF. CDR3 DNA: TGCGCCAGCAGCCTCTGGACTAGCGGAAACACCGGGGAGCTGTTTTTT.

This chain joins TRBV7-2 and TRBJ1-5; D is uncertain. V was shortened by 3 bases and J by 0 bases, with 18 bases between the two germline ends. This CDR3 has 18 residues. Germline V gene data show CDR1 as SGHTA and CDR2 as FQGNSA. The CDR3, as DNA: TGTGCCAGCAGCTTGAGGTCTAAGGGAGACTATAGCAATCAGCCCCAGCATTTT. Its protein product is CASSLRSKGDYSNQPQHF.

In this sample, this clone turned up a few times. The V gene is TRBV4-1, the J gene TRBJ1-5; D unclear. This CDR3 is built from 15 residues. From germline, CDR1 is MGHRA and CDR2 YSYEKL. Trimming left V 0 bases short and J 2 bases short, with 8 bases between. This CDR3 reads CASSQEAGGNQPQHF. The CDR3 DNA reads TGCGCCAGCAGCCAAGAAGCCGGGGGCAATCAGCCCCAGCATTTT.

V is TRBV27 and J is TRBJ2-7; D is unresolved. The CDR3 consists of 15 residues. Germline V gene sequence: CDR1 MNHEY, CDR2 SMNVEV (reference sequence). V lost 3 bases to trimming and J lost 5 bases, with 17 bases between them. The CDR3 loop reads CASSFTSPIVDEQYF. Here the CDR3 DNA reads TGTGCCAGCAGTTTCACCTCCCCCATAGTGGACGAGCAGTACTTC.

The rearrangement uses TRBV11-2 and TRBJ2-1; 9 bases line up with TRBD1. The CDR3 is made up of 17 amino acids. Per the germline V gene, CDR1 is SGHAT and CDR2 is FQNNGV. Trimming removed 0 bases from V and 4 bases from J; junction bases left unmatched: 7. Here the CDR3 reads CASSLDLIGTGYNEQFF. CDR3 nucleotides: TGTGCCAGCAGCTTAGATCTAATCGGGACAGGGTACAATGAGCAGTTCTTC. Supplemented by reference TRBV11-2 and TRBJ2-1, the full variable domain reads EAGVAQSPRYKIIEKRQSVAFWCNPISGHATLYWYQQILGQGPKLLIQFQNNGVVDDSQLPKDRFSAERLKGVDSTLKIQPAKLEDSAVYLCASSLDLIGTGYNEQFFGPGTRLTVL.

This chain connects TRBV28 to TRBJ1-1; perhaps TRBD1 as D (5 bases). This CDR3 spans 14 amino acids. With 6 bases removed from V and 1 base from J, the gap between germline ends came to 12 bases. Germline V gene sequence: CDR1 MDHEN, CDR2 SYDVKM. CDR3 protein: CASRLFQGNTEAFF. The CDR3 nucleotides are TGTGCCAGCAGACTCTTCCAGGGGAACACTGAAGCTTTCTTT.

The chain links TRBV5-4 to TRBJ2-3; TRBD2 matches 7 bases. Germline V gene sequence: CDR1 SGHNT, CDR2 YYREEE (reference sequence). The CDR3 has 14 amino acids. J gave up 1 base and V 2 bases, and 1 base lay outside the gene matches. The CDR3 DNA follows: TGTGCCAGCAGCTTTACTAGCGGCACAGATACGCAGTATTTT. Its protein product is CASSFTSGTDTQYF.

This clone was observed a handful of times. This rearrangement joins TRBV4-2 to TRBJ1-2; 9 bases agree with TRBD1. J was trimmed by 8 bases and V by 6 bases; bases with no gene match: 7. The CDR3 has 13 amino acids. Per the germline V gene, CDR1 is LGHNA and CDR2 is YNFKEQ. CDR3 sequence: CASSLGTGNGYTF. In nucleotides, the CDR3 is TGTGCCAGCAGTCTGGGGACAGGGAACGGCTACACCTTC.

CDR3 DNA: TGTGCCGGTACGGGACAGGGAGGAAACACCATATATTTT. Protein product: CAGTGQGGNTIYF. The genes are TRBV2 and TRBJ1-3, with 9 positions matching TRBD1. With V trimmed by 11 bases and J by 4 bases, 6 bases remained unmatched. CDR3 length: 13 residues. Germline CDR1 SNHLY, CDR2 FYNNEI.

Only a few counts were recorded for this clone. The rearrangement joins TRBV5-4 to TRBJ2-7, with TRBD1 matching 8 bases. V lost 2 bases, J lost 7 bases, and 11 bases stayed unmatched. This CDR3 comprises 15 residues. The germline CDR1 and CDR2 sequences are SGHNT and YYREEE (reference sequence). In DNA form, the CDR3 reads TGTGCCAGCAGCTTAAGGGACAGGACCGCAGGGGAGCAGTACGTC. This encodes CASSLRDRTAGEQYV.

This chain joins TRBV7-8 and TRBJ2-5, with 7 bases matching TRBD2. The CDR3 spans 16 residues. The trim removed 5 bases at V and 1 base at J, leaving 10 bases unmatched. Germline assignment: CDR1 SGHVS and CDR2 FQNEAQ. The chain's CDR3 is CASSPGLAGVQETQYF. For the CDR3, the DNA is TGTGCCAGCAGCCCAGGGTTGGCGGGGGTCCAAGAGACCCAGTACTTC.

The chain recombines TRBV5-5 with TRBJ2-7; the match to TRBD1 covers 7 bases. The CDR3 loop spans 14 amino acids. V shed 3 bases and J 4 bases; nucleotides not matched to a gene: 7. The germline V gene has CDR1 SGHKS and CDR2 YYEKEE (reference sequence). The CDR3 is CASSSGTVNYEQYV. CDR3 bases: TGTGCCAGCAGCTCGGGGACAGTGAATTACGAGCAGTACGTC.

CDR3 in DNA: TGTGCCAGCAGCTTAACTTACAATGAGCAGTTCTTC. Its translation is CASSLTYNEQFF. V is TRBV7-9 and J is TRBJ2-1, with D hard to call. Germline V gives CDR1 SEHNR, CDR2 FQNEAQ (reference sequence). The CDR3 loop spans 12 amino acids. With 2 bases removed from V and 4 bases from J, the gap between germline ends came to 3 bases.

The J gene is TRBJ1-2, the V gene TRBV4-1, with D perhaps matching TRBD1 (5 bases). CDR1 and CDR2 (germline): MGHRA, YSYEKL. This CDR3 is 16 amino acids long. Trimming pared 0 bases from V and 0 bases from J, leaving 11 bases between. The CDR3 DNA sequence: TGCGCCAGCAGCCAAGACCCGACAGTCGCTAACTATGGCTACACCTTC. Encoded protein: CASSQDPTVANYGYTF.

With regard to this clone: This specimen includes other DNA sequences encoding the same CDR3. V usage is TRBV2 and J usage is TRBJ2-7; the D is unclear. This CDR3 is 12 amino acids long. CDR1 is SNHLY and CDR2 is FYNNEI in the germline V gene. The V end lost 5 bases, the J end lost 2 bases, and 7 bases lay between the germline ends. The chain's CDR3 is CASSSLTYEQYF. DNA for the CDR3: TGTGCCAGCAGTTCCCTTACCTACGAGCAGTACTTC.

The CDR3 region has the DNA TGTGCCAGCAGTTACAGTTCCCTTGGACAGGGCGATGGCTACACCTTC. It yields the protein CASSYSSLGQGDGYTF. The chain recombines TRBV6-5 with TRBJ1-2; TRBD1 agrees at 8 bases. Trimming cost V 2 bases and J 6 bases; bases outside gene matches: 11. Looked up from germline, CDR1 is MNHEY and CDR2 is SVGAGI. CDR3 length: 16 amino acids.

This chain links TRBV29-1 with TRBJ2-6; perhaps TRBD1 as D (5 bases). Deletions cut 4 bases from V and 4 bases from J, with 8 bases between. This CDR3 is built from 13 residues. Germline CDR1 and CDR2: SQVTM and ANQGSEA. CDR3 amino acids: CSVGGPGANVLTF. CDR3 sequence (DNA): TGCAGCGTTGGGGGCCCCGGGGCCAACGTCCTGACTTTC.